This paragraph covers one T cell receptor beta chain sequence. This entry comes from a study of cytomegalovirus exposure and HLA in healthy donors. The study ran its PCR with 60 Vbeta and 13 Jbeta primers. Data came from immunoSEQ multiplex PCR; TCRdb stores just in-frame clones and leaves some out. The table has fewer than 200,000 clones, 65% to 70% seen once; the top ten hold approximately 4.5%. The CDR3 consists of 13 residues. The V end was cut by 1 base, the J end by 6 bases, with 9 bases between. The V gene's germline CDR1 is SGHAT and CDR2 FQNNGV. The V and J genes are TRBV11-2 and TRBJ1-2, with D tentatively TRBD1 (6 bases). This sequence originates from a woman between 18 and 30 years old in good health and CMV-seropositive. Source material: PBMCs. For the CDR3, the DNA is TGTGCCAGCAGCTTAGCGTACAGGGATGGCTACACCTTC. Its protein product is CASSLAYRDGYTF.